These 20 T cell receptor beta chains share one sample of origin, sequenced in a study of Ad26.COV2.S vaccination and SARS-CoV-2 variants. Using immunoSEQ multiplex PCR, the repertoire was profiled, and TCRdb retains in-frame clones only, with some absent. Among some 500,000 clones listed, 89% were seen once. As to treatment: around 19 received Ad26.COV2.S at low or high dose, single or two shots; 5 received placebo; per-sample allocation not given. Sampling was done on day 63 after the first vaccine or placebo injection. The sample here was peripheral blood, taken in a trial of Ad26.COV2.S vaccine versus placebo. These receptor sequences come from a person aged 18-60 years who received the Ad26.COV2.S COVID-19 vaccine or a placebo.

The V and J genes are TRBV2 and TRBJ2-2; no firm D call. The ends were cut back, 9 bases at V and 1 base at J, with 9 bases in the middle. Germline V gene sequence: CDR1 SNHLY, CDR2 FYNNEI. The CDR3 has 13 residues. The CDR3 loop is CARSRKNTGELFF. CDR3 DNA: TGTGCCAGGTCACGGAAGAACACCGGGGAGCTGTTTTTT.

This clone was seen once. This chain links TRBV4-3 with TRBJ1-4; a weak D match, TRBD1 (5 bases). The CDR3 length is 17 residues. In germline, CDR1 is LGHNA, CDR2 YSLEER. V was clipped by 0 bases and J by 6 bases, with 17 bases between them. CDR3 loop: CASSQEAPRGEDEKLFF. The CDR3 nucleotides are TGCGCCAGCAGCCAAGAGGCCCCACGGGGGGAGGATGAAAAACTGTTTTTT.

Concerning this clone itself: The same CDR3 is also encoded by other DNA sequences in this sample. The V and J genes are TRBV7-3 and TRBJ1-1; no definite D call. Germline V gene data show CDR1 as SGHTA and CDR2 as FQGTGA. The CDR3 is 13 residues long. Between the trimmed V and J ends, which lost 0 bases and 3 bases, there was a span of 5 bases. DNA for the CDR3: TGTGCCAGCAGCTTAACGTTGCACACTGAAGCTTTCTTT. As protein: CASSLTLHTEAFF.

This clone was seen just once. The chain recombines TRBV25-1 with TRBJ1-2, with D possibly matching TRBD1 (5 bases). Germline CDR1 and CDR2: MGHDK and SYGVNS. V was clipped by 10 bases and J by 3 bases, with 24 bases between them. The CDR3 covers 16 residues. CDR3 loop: CATHKPGEGGYYGYTF. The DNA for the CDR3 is TGTGCCACACATAAACCGGGGGAAGGAGGATACTATGGCTACACCTTC.

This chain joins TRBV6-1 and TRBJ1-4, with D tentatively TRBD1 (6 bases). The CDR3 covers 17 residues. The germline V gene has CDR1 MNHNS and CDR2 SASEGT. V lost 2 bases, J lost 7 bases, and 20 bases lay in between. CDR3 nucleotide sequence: TGTGCCAGCAGTGAAAATGGGATAGGCGGGGGCAGTGAAAAACTGTTTTTT. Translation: CASSENGIGGGSEKLFF.

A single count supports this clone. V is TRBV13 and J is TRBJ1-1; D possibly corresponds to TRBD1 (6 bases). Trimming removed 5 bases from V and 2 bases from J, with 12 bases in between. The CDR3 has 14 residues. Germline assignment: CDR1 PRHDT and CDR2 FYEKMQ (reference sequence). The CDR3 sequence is CASSRDIGNTEAFF. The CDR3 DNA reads TGTGCCAGCAGCCGGGACATCGGAAACACTGAAGCTTTCTTT.

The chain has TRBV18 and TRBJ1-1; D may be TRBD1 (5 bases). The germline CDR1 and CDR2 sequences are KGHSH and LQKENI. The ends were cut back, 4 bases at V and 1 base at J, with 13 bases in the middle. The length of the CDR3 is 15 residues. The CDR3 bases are TGTGCCAGCTCACTGGCTGGGACCGCGAACACTGAAGCTTTCTTT. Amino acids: CASSLAGTANTEAFF.

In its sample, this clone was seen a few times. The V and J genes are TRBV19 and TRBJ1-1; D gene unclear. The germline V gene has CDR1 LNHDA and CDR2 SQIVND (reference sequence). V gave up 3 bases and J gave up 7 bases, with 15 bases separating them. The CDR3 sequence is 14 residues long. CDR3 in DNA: TGTGCCAGTAGTATGTGGCCGAACCTAAGTGAAGCTTTCTTT. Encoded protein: CASSMWPNLSEAFF.

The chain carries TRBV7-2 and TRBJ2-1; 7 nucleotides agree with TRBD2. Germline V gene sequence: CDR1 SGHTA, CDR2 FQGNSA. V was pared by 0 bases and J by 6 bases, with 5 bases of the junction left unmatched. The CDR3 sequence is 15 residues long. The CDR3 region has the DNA TGTGCCAGCAGCTTAGCAAGGACTAGTGTCAATGAGCAGTTCTTC. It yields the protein CASSLARTSVNEQFF.

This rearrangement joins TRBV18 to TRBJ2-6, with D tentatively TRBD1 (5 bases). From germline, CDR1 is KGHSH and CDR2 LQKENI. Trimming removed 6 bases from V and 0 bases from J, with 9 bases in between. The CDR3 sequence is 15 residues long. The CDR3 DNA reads TGTGCCAGCTCTAGCAGGGACTCTGGGGCCAACGTCCTGACTTTC. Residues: CASSSRDSGANVLTF.

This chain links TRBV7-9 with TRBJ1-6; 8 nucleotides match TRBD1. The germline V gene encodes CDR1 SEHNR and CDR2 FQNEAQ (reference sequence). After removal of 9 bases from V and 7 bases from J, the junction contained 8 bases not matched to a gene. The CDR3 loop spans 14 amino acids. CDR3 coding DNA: TGTGCCAGTTCAGGGGGCTCCCAGAATTCACCCCTCCACTTT. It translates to CASSGGSQNSPLHF.

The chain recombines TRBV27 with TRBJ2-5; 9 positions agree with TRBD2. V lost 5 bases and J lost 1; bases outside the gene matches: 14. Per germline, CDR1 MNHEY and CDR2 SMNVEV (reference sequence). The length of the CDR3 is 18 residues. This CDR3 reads CASSPRGLASGIQETQYF. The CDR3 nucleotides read TGTGCCAGCAGTCCTCGCGGGTTGGCTAGCGGGATCCAAGAGACCCAGTACTTC.

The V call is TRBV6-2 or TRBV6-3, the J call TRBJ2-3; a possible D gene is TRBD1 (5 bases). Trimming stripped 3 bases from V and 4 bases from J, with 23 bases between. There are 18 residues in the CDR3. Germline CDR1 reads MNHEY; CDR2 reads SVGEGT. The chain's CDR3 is CASSYYLLFRDGSDTQYF. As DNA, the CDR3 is TGTGCCAGCAGTTATTACCTTTTATTCAGGGATGGATCAGATACGCAGTATTTT.

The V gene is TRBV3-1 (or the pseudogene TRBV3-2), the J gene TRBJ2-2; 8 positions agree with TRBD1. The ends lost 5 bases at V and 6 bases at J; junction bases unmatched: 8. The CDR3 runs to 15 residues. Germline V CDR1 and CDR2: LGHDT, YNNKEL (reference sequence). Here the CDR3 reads CASSTPGGAAGELFF. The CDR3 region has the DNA TGTGCCAGCAGCACTCCAGGGGGCGCAGCCGGGGAGCTGTTTTTT.

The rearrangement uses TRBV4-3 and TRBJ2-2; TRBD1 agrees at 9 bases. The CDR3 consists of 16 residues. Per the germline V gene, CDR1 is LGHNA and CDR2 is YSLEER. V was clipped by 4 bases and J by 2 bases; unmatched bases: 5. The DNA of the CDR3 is TGCGCCAGCAGCCCAGACAGGGGGATAAACACCGGGGAGCTGTTTTTT. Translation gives CASSPDRGINTGELFF.

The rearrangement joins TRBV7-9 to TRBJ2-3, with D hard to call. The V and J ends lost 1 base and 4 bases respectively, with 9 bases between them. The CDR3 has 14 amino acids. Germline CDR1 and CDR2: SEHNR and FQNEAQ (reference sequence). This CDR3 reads CASSLGAGADTQYF. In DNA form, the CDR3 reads TGTGCCAGCAGCTTAGGGGCAGGCGCAGATACGCAGTATTTT.

The CDR3 sequence is CASSPGTGFEKLFF. CDR3 DNA: TGCGCCAGCAGCCCAGGGACAGGATTTGAAAAACTGTTTTTT. The V call is TRBV5-1, the J call TRBJ1-4, with 8 nucleotides matching TRBD1. The J segment lost 7 bases and the V segment lost 4 bases, leaving 6 bases of the junction unmatched. This CDR3 comprises 14 residues. Per the germline V gene, CDR1 is SGHRS and CDR2 is YFSETQ.

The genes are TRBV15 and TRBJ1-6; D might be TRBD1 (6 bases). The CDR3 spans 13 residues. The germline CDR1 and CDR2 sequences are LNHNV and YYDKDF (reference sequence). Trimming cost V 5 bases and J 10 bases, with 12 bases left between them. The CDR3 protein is CATSLQGNSPLHF. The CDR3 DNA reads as TGTGCCACCAGCTTACAGGGTAACTCACCCCTCCACTTT.

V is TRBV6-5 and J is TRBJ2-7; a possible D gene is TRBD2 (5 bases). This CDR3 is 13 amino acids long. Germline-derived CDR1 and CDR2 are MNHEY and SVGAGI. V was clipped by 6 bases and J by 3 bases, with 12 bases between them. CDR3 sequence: CASSLDLNYEQYV. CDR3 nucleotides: TGTGCCAGCAGCCTGGACTTAAACTACGAGCAGTACGTC.

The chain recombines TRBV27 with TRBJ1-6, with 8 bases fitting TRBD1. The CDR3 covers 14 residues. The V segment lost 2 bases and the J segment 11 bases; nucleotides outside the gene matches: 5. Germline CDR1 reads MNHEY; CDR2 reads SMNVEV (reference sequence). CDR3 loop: CASSLIRGPAPLHF. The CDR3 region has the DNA TGTGCCAGCAGTTTAATCAGGGGGCCGGCACCCCTCCACTTT.